Listed below are T cell receptor beta chains from one sample, sequenced in a study of T cell repertoires in cytomegalovirus infection. These TCRs' antigens remain unknown. Each CDR3 protein gets one entry after TCRdb re-called the reads with MiXCR. There are hundreds of thousands of distinct CDR3 sequences in the sample; more than 30% occur only once, and 15% to 20% lies in the top ten. The sample in question was cultured PBMCs, obtained from culture after CMV antigen stimulation. The receptors were gathered from a human donor in good health (CMV status not recorded). Some clones in this sample may be carry-over from other donors' samples. The CDR3 runs from the conserved cysteine through the conserved F or W. A D gene is named only where the DNA matches it firmly. Not every row has a clone size; where given, it reads once, few, many or a size class.

d_call clone_size j_call v_call cdr3_nt cdr3_aa
NA NA TRBJ1-5 TRBV7-2 TGTGCCAGCAGCTCTAGGGGAGATAGCAATCAGCCCCAGCATTTT CASSSRGDSNQPQHF
TRBD2 NA TRBJ2-1 TRBV5-5 TGTGCCAGCAGCCCGGAACCGGGACTAGCGGGAGATGAGCAGTTCTTC CASSPEPGLAGDEQFF
NA few TRBJ1-3 TRBV6-1 TGTGCCAGCAGCGTCCGGGACGCCAGAAACACCATATATTTT CASSVRDARNTIYF
TRBD2 NA TRBJ2-3 TRBV7-2 TGTGCCAGCAGCTTCGGGTTGGCTAGCGGGACAGATACGCAGTATTTT CASSFGLASGTDTQYF
NA NA TRBJ1-1 TRBV25-1 TGTGCCAGCAGTGAATTTGGTGGAGTGTCGGACACTGAAGCTTTCTTT CASSEFGGVSDTEAFF
NA few TRBJ2-7 TRBV27 TGTGCCAGCAGTTACCAGGCCGAGCACTACGAGCAGTACTTC CASSYQAEHYEQYF
NA few TRBJ2-6 TRBV20-1 TGCAGTGCTAATGGGGCCAACGTCCTGACTTTC CSANGANVLTF
TRBD2 few TRBJ2-5 TRBV7-2 TGTGCCAGCAGCCGCCGGACTAGCGGGAACCAAGAGACCCAGTACTTC CASSRRTSGNQETQYF
NA few TRBJ2-7 TRBV7-9 TGTGCCAGCAGCTTTGACGGGGACTACGAGCAGTACTTC CASSFDGDYEQYF
TRBD1 NA TRBJ1-5 TRBV7-2 TGTGCCAGCAGCGCAGGGGGCGCTTATCAGCCCCAGCATTTT CASSAGGAYQPQHF